One and the same sample provided the 17 T cell receptor beta chains below, sequenced in a study of T cell responses to AZD1222 COVID-19 vaccine (dated by TCRdb to about 2021). Library method: the immunoSEQ multiplex PCR assay. TCRdb retrieved this table from immuneACCESS and kept in-frame rearrangements only. Not all clones are present; in checked studies, unresolved V genes account for under half, and no reason is known for the remainder. This sample has more than 150,000 clones in its table, and around 92% of those were observed once. Clones ranked in the top ten supply about 9.4% of the sample. The time point label of this sample denotes: baseline before first vaccination. This sample comprised peripheral blood, obtained on day 0 of AZD1222 vaccination. Receptors were obtained from an adult in good health.

The chain uses TRBV27 and TRBJ1-2; weak D call: TRBD1 (5 bases). CDR1 and CDR2 from the germline V gene are MNHEY and SMNVEV (reference sequence). V lost 2 bases to trimming and J lost 4 bases, with 11 bases between them. The CDR3 is 14 amino acids. CDR3 DNA sequence: TGTGCCAGCAGTTTAAAAGGGACTTCCTATGGCTACACCTTC. It yields the protein CASSLKGTSYGYTF.

CDR3 coding DNA: TGTGCCAGCAGCGACGCAGCAGGGGTGGGCAATCAGCCCCAGCATTTT. This sequence encodes CASSDAAGVGNQPQHF. V usage is TRBV28 and J usage is TRBJ1-5, with a weak D call TRBD1 (6 bases). Trimming stripped 6 bases from V and 2 bases from J, with 17 bases between. The CDR3 spans 16 residues. Per the germline V gene, CDR1 is MDHEN and CDR2 is SYDVKM.

A few counts support this clone. The chain uses TRBV28 and TRBJ2-1; a weak D match, TRBD2 (5 bases). The germline V gene has CDR1 MDHEN and CDR2 SYDVKM. V gave up 3 bases and J gave up 5 bases, with 14 bases separating them. The CDR3 contains 15 residues. CDR3 sequence: CASSLRLASNNEQFF. The CDR3 nucleotides read TGTGCCAGCAGTTTGAGGCTAGCCTCAAACAATGAGCAGTTCTTC.

The chain combines TRBV7-9 with TRBJ1-3; D is possibly TRBD1 (5 bases). V lost 0 bases, J lost 0 bases, and 15 bases lay in between. Germline loops: CDR1 SEHNR, CDR2 FQNEAQ (reference sequence). The CDR3 has 18 amino acids. CDR3 DNA sequence: TGTGCCAGCAGCTTAGCCTGGGGGGGAGAAAACTCTGGAAACACCATATATTTT. Its protein product is CASSLAWGGENSGNTIYF.

The V gene is TRBV27, the J gene TRBJ2-7, with 7 positions matching TRBD2. The CDR3 runs 15 residues. CDR1 and CDR2 from the germline V gene are MNHEY and SMNVEV (reference sequence). V lost 3 bases and J lost 3; bases outside the gene matches: 8. Here the CDR3 reads CASSLHSGTNYEQYF. As DNA, the CDR3 is TGTGCCAGCAGTTTGCACTCCGGGACTAACTACGAGCAGTACTTC.

The genes are TRBV24-1 and TRBJ1-4; TRBD1 might be the D (5 bases). This CDR3 spans 15 amino acids. CDR1 and CDR2 (germline): KGHDR, SFDVKD. V was clipped by 5 bases and J by 2 bases, with 11 bases between them. CDR3 sequence (DNA): TGTGCCACCAGTGGCGGGACGGCGACTAATGAAAAACTGTTTTTT. This gives the protein CATSGGTATNEKLFF.

The genes are TRBV7-2 and TRBJ1-2; perhaps TRBD1 as D (6 bases). Germline CDR1 reads SGHTA; CDR2 reads FQGNSA. Deletions cut 2 bases from V and 4 bases from J, with 14 bases between. The CDR3 runs to 15 residues. CDR3 protein: CASSLSGQGTYGYTF. The CDR3 coding sequence is TGTGCCAGCAGCTTATCCGGGCAGGGGACCTATGGCTACACCTTC.

The rearrangement uses TRBV4-2 and TRBJ2-1; D possibly matches TRBD1 or TRBD2 (5 bases each). V gave up 4 bases and J gave up 7 bases, with 20 bases separating them. Germline values: CDR1 LGHNA, CDR2 YNFKEQ. The CDR3 is 16 residues long. In nucleotides, the CDR3 is TGTGCCAGCAGCCGACACGGGGCGGAGACGAGGAATGAGCAGTTCTTC. The encoded protein is CASSRHGAETRNEQFF.

V usage is TRBV10-3 and J usage is TRBJ2-7; TRBD2 matches at 8 bases. Per germline, CDR1 ENHRY and CDR2 SYGVKD. V lost 7 bases, J lost 4 bases, and 6 bases stayed unmatched. This CDR3 is 13 amino acids long. CDR3 DNA sequence: TGTGCCATCACCCCCTCTAGCGGGTACGAGCAGTACTTC. Translated: CAITPSSGYEQYF.

The chain links TRBV29-1 to TRBJ1-3; weak D call: TRBD1 (5 bases). V lost 4 bases to trimming and J lost 3 bases, with 10 bases between them. This CDR3 comprises 13 residues. Germline loops: CDR1 SQVTM, CDR2 ANQGSEA. CDR3 bases: TGCAGCGTTGCCGGGGGTTTTGGAAACACCATATATTTT. This translates into CSVAGGFGNTIYF.

The rearrangement joins TRBV4-1 to TRBJ2-2, with TRBD1 matching over 7 bases. The CDR3 consists of 15 residues. The V and J ends lost 5 bases and 7 bases, in that order; junction bases with no gene match: 10. From germline, CDR1 is MGHRA and CDR2 YSYEKL. This CDR3 is CASSYRDSLSGELFF. DNA of the CDR3: TGCGCCAGCAGCTACCGGGACAGCCTAAGCGGGGAGCTGTTTTTT.

This chain joins TRBV7-2 and TRBJ1-1, with 7 bases identical to TRBD1. The V segment lost 5 bases and the J segment 0 bases; nucleotides outside the gene matches: 6. Germline V CDR1 and CDR2: SGHTA, FQGNSA. The CDR3 contains 15 residues. CDR3 bases: TGTGCCAGCAGCGTCCGACAGGGCCTGAACACTGAAGCTTTCTTT. Protein product: CASSVRQGLNTEAFF.

V usage is TRBV19 and J usage is TRBJ1-5, with TRBD1 identical over 8 bases. In germline, CDR1 is LNHDA, CDR2 SQIVND (reference sequence). CDR3 length: 15 residues. The ends lost 8 bases at V and 3 bases at J; junction bases unmatched: 9. Here the CDR3 reads CASAPGQVYNQPQHF. CDR3 nucleotide sequence: TGTGCCAGTGCACCGGGACAGGTTTACAATCAGCCCCAGCATTTT.

The J gene is TRBJ1-1, the V gene TRBV3-1 (or the pseudogene TRBV3-2); no clear D. The CDR3 totals 16 residues. Germline V lookup: CDR1 LGHDT, CDR2 YNNKEL (reference sequence). Trimming stripped 1 base from V and 0 bases from J, with 12 bases between. The CDR3 region is CASSQGPQVVNTEAFF. The CDR3 coding sequence is TGTGCCAGCAGCCAAGGGCCGCAGGTAGTGAACACTGAAGCTTTCTTT.

The V and J genes are TRBV18 and TRBJ1-5, with TRBD1 matching over 10 bases. The CDR3 is made up of 16 amino acids. Germline V gene lookup returns CDR1 KGHSH and CDR2 LQKENI. V lost 0 bases, J lost 5 bases, and 4 bases stayed unmatched. The CDR3 protein is CASSPPTDRGYQPQHF. The CDR3 region has the DNA TGTGCCAGCTCACCACCTACGGACAGGGGGTATCAGCCCCAGCATTTT. Full variable domain (outside the CDR3, taken from reference TRBV18 and TRBJ1-5): NAGVMQNPRHLVRRRGQEARLRCSPMKGHSHVYWYRQLPEEGLKFMVYLQKENIIDESGMPKERFSAEFPKEGPSILRIQQVVRGDSAAYFCASSPPTDRGYQPQHFGDGTRLSIL.

This clone was picked up one time. This chain links TRBV27 with TRBJ1-5; no clear D gene. The germline V and J ends were trimmed by 3 bases and 0 bases, with 6 bases remaining between them. Germline V gene sequence: CDR1 MNHEY, CDR2 SMNVEV (reference sequence). The CDR3 has 14 amino acids. Here the CDR3 DNA reads TGTGCCAGCAGTTTTACTCTTAGCAATCAGCCCCAGCATTTT. Translated, it gives CASSFTLSNQPQHF.

CDR3 loop: CASSGVLSGNTIYF. Here the CDR3 DNA reads TGTGCCAGCAGTGGAGTACTCTCTGGAAACACCATATATTTT. The chain is built from TRBV25-1 and TRBJ1-3; D remains unclear. V was cut by 4 bases and J by 0 bases, with 7 bases left in between. The CDR3 loop spans 14 amino acids. From germline, CDR1 is MGHDK and CDR2 SYGVNS.